This note documents a single T cell receptor beta chain sequence. Its specificity is not known. Time point denoted: week 35, safety follow-up. What each vaccine dose contained was 300 ug of mutant IDH1 20-mer peptide, accompanied by topical imiquimod. These data come from a study of a mutant IDH1 vaccine in newly diagnosed glioma. Turning to the study itself: Either 4-6 weeks after radiotherapy alone or alongside temozolomide, vaccination was begun. Most patients had radiochemotherapy with temozolomide before enrollment; others had one alone.

The CDR3 spans 16 residues. The V gene's germline CDR1 is SEHNR and CDR2 FQNEAQ (reference sequence). V was cut by 5 bases and J by 8 bases, with 22 bases left in between. TCRdb's table, derived via immunoSEQ multiplex PCR, lists solely in-frame clones and lacks some. Counted here are about 58,000 clones, 81% occurring once; the ten biggest clones make up about 4.9%. The source was PBMCs, collected from a glioma patient whose treatment included an IDH1 peptide vaccine. This receptor was obtained from a man aged 40-55 years with glioma. V usage is TRBV7-9 and J usage is TRBJ1-5; D uncertain. The CDR3, as DNA: TGTGCCAGCAGCCCAGAGGGCGGGGTGCTCGGAAAGCCCCAGCATTTT. This codes for CASSPEGGVLGKPQHF.